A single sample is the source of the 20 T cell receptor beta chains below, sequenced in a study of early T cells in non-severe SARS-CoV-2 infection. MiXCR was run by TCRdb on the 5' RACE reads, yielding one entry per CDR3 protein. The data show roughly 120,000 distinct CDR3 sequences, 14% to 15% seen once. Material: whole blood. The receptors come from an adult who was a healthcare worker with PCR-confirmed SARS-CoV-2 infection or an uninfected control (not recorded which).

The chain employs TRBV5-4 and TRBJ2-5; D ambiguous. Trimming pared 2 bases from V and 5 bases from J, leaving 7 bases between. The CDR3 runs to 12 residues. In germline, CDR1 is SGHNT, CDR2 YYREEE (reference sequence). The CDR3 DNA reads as TGTGCCAGCAGCTTTGATTGGGAGACCCAGTACTTC. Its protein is CASSFDWETQYF. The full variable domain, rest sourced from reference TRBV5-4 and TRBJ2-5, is ETGVTQSPTHLIKTRGQQVTLRCSSQSGHNTVSWYQQALGQGPQFIFQYYREEENGRGNFPPRFSGLQFPNYSSELNVNALELDDSALYLCASSFDWETQYFGPGTRLLVL.

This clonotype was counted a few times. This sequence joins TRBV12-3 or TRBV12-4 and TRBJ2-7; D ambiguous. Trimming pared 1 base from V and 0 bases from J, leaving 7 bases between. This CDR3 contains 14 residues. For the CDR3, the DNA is TGTGCCAGCAGTTTAGTCCGAAGCTCCTACGAGCAGTACTTC. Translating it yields CASSLVRSSYEQYF.

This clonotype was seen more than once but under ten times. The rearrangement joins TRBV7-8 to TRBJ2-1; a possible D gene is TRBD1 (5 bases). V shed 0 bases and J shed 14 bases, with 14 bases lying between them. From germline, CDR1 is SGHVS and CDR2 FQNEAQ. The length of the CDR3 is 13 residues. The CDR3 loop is CASSLASTGVKFF. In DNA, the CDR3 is TGTGCCAGCAGCTTAGCCAGCACAGGAGTCAAGTTCTTC. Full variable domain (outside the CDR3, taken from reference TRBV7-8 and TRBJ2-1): GAGVSQSPRYKVAKRGQDVALRCDPISGHVSLFWYQQALGQGPEFLTYFQNEAQLDKSGLPSDRFFAERPEGSVSTLKIQRTQQEDSAVYLCASSLASTGVKFFGPGTRLTVL.

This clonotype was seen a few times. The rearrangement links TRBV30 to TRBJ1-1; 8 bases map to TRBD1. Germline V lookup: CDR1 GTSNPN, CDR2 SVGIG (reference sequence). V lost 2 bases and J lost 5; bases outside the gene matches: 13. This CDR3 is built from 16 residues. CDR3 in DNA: TGTGCCTGGAGTACAGGGGGAACGACCGTGGGAACTGAAGCTTTCTTT. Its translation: CAWSTGGTTVGTEAFF.

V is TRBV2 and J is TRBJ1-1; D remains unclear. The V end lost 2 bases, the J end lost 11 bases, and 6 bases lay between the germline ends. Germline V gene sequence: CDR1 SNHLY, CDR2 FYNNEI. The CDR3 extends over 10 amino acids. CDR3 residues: CASSEPGAFF. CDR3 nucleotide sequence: TGTGCCAGCAGTGAACCCGGGGCTTTCTTT.

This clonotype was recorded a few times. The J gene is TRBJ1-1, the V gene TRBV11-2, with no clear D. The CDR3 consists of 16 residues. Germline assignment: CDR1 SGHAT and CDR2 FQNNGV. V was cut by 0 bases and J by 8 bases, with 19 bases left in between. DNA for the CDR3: TGTGCCAGCAGCTTAGACGGAATCACCGCGATCCCCGAAGCTTTCTTT. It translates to CASSLDGITAIPEAFF.

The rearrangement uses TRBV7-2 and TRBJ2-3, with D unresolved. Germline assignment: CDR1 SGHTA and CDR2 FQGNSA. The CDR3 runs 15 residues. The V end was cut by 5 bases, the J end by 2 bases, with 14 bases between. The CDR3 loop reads CASSLSGIFTDTQYF. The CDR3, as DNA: TGTGCCAGCAGCCTGAGTGGGATCTTCACAGATACGCAGTATTTT.

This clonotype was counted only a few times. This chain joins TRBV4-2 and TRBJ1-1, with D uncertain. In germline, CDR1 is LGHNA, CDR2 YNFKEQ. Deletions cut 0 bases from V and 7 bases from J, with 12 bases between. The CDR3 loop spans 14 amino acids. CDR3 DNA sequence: TGTGCCAGCAGCCAAGATAAGGGAGAATTTGAAGCTTTCTTT. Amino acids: CASSQDKGEFEAFF.

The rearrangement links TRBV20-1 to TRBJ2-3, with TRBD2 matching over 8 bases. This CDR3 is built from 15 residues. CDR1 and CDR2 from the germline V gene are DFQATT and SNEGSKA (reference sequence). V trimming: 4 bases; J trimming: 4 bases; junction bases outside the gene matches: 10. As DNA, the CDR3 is TGCAGTGCTATTTTACCCCGGGGGGGTGCAGATACGCAGTATTTT. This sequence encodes CSAILPRGGADTQYF.

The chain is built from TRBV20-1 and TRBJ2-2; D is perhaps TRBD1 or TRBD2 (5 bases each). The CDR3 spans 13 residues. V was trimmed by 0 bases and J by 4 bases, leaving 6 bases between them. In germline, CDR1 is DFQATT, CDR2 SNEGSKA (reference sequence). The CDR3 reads CSARERGTGELFF. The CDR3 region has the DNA TGCAGTGCTAGAGAGAGGGGCACCGGGGAGCTGTTTTTT.

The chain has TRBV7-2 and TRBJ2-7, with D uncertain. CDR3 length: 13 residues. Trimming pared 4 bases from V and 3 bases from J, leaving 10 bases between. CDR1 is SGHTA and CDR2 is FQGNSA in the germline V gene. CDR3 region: CASSSTDFYEQYF. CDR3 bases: TGTGCCAGCAGCTCGACGGATTTCTACGAGCAGTACTTC.

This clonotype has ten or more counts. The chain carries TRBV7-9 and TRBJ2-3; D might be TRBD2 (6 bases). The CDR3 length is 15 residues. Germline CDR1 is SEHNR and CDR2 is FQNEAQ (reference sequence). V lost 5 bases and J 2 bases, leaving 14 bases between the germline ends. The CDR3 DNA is TGTGCCAGCAGCCTAGATGGAGGGCCCACAGATACGCAGTATTTT. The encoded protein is CASSLDGGPTDTQYF.

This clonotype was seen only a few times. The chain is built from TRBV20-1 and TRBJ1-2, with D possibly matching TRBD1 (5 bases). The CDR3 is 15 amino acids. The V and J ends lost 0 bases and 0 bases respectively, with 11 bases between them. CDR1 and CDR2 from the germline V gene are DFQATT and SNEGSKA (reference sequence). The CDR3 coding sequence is TGCAGTGCTAGAGATGGAGGGGCCACTAACTATGGCTACACCTTC. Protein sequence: CSARDGGATNYGYTF.

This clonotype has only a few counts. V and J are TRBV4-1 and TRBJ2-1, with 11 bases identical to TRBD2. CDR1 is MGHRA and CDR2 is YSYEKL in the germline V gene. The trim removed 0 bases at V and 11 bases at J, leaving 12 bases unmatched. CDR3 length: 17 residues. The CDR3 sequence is CASSQDGRPSGGRQQFF. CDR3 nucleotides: TGCGCCAGCAGCCAAGATGGTCGGCCTAGCGGGGGGAGGCAGCAGTTCTTC.

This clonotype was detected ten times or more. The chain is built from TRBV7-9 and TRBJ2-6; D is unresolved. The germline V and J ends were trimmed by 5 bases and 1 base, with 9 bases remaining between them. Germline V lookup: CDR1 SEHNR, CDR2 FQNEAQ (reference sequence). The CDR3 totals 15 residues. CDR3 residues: CASSRVQSGANVLTF. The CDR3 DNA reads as TGTGCCAGCAGCCGCGTCCAATCTGGGGCCAACGTCCTGACTTTC.

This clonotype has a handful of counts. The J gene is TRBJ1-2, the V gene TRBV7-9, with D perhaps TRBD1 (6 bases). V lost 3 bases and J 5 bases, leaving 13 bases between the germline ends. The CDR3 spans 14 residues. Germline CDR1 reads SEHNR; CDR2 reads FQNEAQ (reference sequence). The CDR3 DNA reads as TGTGCCAGCAGCTTCACACAGGGACGGTATGGCTACACCTTC. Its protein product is CASSFTQGRYGYTF.

In nucleotides, the CDR3 is TGTGCCAGCAGCCCTGTAGCGGGGAGAAGTCTAGACACAGATACGCAGTATTTT. This encodes CASSPVAGRSLDTDTQYF. This chain uses TRBV7-2 with TRBJ2-3, with TRBD2 matching 8 bases. Losses at the gene ends were 5 bases for V and 2 bases for J; bases not matched to a gene: 15. The CDR3 consists of 18 residues. Germline assignment: CDR1 SGHTA and CDR2 FQGNSA.

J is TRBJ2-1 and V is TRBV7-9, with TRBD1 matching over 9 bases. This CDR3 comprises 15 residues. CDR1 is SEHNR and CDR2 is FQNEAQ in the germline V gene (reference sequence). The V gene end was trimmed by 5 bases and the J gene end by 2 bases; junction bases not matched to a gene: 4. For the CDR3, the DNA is TGTGCCAGCAGCACCGGGACAGGGCCCTACAATGAGCAGTTCTTC. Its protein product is CASSTGTGPYNEQFF.

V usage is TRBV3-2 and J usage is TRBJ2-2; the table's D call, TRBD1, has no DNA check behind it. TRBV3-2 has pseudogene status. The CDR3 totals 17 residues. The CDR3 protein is CASSQEGLAPNTGELFF. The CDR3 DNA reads TGTGCCAGCAGCCAAGAAGGTCTAGCGCCCAACACCGGGGAGCTGTTTTTT.

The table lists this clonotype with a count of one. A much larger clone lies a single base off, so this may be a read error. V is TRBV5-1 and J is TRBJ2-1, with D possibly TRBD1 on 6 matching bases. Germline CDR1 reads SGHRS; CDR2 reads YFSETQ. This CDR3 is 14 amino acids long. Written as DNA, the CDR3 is TGCGCCAGCAGCTATCAGGGGTCCCATGCGGAGCAGTCCTTC. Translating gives CASSYQGSHAEQSF. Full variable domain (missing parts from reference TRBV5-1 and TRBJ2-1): KAGVTQTPRYLIKTRGQQVTLSCSPISGHRSVSWYQQTPGQGLQFLFEYFSETQRNKGNFPGRFSGRQFSNSRSEMNVSTLELGDSALYLCASSYQGSHAEQSFGPGTRLTVL.